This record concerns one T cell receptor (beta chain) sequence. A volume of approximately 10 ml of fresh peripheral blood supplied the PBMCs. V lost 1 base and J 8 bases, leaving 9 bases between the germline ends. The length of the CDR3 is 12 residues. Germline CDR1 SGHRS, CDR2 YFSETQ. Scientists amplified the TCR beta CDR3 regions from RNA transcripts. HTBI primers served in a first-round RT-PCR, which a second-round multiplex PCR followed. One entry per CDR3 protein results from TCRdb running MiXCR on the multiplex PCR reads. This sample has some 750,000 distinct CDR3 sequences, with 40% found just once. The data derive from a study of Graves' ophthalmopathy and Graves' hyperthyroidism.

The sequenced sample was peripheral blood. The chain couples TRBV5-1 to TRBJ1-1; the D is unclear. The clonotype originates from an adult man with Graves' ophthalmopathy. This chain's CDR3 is CASSLRGMEAFF. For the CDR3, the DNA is TGCGCCAGCAGCTTGCGAGGGATGGAAGCTTTCTTT.